This T cell receptor beta chain emerged from a study of regulatory T cells in long-lasting Graves disease. Study results and limitations: Under persistent disease, TRBV28, TRBJ1-2 and TRBJ2-5 were used preferentially.

Germline V gives CDR1 SGHVS, CDR2 FQNEAQ. This CDR3 is built from 16 residues. V trimming: 5 bases; J trimming: 7 bases; junction bases outside the gene matches: 9. iRepertoire HTBI primers and Arm-PCR of CDR3 regions built TCR beta libraries. TCRdb fed the multiplex PCR reads into MiXCR, producing one record per CDR3 protein. The sample includes a few hundred thousand distinct CDR3 sequences, 12% seen only once; the top ten take under 20%. This clonotype has a count of ten or more. Its antigen is not identified. Time point in this sample: newly diagnosed GD, antithyroid drugs for less than 3 months. Isolated PBMC RNA provided the starting material for the TCR library. A further study also used this sample, focusing on T cells in Graves' hyperthyroidism and ophthalmopathy. From that paper: Clinical symptoms, serum thyroxine and TRAb, thyroid ultrasound and orbital computed tomography were used for the diagnoses. A first-round RT-PCR of the TCR CDR3 used the HTBI primer set. A median approximately 6.5 months before onset, the model predicted ophthalmopathy.

The clonotype originates from a young woman with Graves disease. Sequences were derived from peripheral blood mononuclear cells (PBMCs), sampled at new diagnosis, from a patient treated with antithyroid drugs. The V call is TRBV7-8, the J call TRBJ1-6; 9 bases map to TRBD1. This CDR3 is CASSGTAGTGNSPLHF. CDR3 DNA: TGTGCCAGCAGCGGAACCGCCGGGACAGGGAATTCACCCCTCCACTTT. Using reference TRBV7-8 and TRBJ1-6 for the parts outside the CDR3, the full variable domain is GAGVSQSPRYKVAKRGQDVALRCDPISGHVSLFWYQQALGQGPEFLTYFQNEAQLDKSGLPSDRFFAERPEGSVSTLKIQRTQQEDSAVYLCASSGTAGTGNSPLHFGNGTRLTVT.